The 3 T cell receptor beta chains below come from one sample, sequenced in a study of T cells in tuberculosis. As for time point: new active TB diagnosis, blood taken before or within 7 days of starting treatment. Produced via immunoSEQ multiplex PCR; TCRdb's table is partial and in-frame only. The sample yields about 50,000 clones, about 95% seen once. The sample in question was PBMCs, obtained at tuberculosis diagnosis. These receptors originate from an adult with tuberculosis.

V is TRBV11-2 and J is TRBJ1-1; D ambiguous. Trimming took 5 bases from V and 0 from J, leaving 10 bases between them. The CDR3 runs to 14 residues. CDR1 and CDR2 (germline): SGHAT, FQNNGV. DNA for the CDR3: TGTGCCAGCAGCCAGACAATAATGAACACTGAAGCTTTCTTT. It translates to CASSQTIMNTEAFF.

The chain links TRBV9 to TRBJ2-1; TRBD2 might be the D (6 bases). V was cut by 0 bases and J by 10 bases, with 17 bases left in between. Germline V gene data show CDR1 as SGDLS and CDR2 as YYNGEE. The CDR3 covers 15 residues. The CDR3, as DNA: TGTGCCAGCAGCGTAGCTACGGGAGAGTCAAGCGAGCAGTTCTTC. Its protein is CASSVATGESSEQFF.

This chain uses TRBV6-5 with TRBJ2-5; 10 bases agree with TRBD1. The germline V gene encodes CDR1 MNHEY and CDR2 SVGAGI. Trimming at V came to 8 bases and at J to 5 bases, leaving 2 bases not matched to a gene. CDR3 length: 12 residues. CDR3 loop: CASRTGGETQYF. The CDR3 nucleotides are TGTGCCAGCCGGACAGGGGGTGAGACCCAGTACTTC.